The clone carrying this T cell receptor (beta chain) came up many times. Its antigen is not identified. A sample-barcoded 5' primer and a J-beta primer mix were used in a second PCR of about 7 to 12 cycles. Each cDNA molecule carried a tag from a template-switch adaptor that contained 12 random nucleotides. TCRdb fed the 5' RACE reads into MiXCR, producing one record per CDR3 protein. The table lists about 700,000 distinct CDR3 sequences, about 30% of them singletons. The record originates from a study of blood T cells in healthy people across ages. Looking at the study overall: For every two T cells, template switching captured about one barcoded beta molecule. Study results and caveats: Naive and antigen-experienced cells could not be conclusively compared, given unsorted PBMCs. Measured against age, TCR beta diversity per million T cells decreased in a roughly linear manner.

CDR3 length: 15 amino acids. V shed 6 bases and J 1 base; nucleotides not matched to a gene: 1. The germline CDR1 and CDR2 sequences are DFQATT and SNEGSKA (reference sequence). This chain links TRBV20-1 with TRBJ2-4; 15 bases fit TRBD2. The receptor comes from a woman aged 80 or over in good health. Sequencing input: blood. Here the CDR3 DNA reads TGCAGTGCCGGACTAGCGGGGGGGGCCAAAAACATTCAGTACTTC. Protein: CSAGLAGGAKNIQYF.